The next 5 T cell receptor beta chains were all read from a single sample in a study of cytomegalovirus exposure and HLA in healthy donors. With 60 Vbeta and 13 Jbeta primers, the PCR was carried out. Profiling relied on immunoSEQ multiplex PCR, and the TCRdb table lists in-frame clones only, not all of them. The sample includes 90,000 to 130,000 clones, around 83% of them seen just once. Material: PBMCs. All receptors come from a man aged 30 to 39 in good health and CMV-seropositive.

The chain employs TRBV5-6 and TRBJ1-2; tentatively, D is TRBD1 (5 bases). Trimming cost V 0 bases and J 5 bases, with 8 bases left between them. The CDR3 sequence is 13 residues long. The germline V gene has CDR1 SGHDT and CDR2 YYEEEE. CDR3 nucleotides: TGTGCCAGCAGCTTGGGGACAAAATATGGCTACACCTTC. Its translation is CASSLGTKYGYTF.

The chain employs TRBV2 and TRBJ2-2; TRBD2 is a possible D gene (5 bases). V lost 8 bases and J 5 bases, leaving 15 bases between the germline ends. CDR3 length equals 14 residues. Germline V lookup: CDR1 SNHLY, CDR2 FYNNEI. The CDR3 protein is CASRWAGRTGELFF. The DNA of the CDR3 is TGTGCCAGCCGGTGGGCGGGTCGGACCGGGGAGCTGTTTTTT.

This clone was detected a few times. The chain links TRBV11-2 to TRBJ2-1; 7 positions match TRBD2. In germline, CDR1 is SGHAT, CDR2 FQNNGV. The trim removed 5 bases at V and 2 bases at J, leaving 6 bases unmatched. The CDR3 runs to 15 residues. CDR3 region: CASSPGAGAYNEQFF. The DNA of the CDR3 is TGTGCCAGCAGCCCTGGCGCGGGGGCCTACAATGAGCAGTTCTTC.

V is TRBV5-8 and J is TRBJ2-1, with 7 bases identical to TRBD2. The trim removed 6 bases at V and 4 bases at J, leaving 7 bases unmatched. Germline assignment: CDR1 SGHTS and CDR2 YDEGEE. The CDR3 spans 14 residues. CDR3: CASNDGRLYNEQFF. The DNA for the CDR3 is TGTGCCAGCAACGACGGGAGGCTTTACAATGAGCAGTTCTTC.

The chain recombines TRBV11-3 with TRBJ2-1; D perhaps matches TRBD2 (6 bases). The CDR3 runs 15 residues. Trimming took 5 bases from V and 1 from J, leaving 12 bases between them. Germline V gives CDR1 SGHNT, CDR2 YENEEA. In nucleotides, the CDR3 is TGTGCCAGCAGCCAGGGAGGTTTTTCCTACAATGAGCAGTTCTTC. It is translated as CASSQGGFSYNEQFF.